This TCR beta chain was obtained from a study of blood T cell repertoires in COVID-19. For the study at large: Samples came from the United States, Italy and Spain, spanning acute and convalescent COVID-19.

Sequencing used immunoSEQ multiplex PCR; TCRdb keeps in-frame clones, though not all of them. This sample has approximately 350,000 clones, with about four fifths found just once. Cohorts were assigned according to the clinical history that participants reported. Two negative PCRs, clearance, or symptom resolution characterized the recovered Cohort 3 donors. CDR3 length equals 15 residues. CDR1 is LGHDT and CDR2 is YNNKEL in the germline V gene (reference sequence). V was trimmed by 0 bases and J by 6 bases, leaving 14 bases between them. The rearrangement joins TRBV3-1 (or the pseudogene TRBV3-2) to TRBJ1-2; D unclear. Sequencing was done on a sample of PBMCs or T cells enriched from blood (not recorded which). The receptor comes from a woman aged 45-59 years who had recovered from COVID-19. In DNA form, the CDR3 reads TGTGCCAGCAGCCAAGATGGTGGAGGGTGGGATGGCTACACCTTC. This gives the protein CASSQDGGGWDGYTF.